This TCR beta chain was sequenced for a study of CD8 T cells in ankylosing spondylitis. Broader study findings: Matched synovial fluid from ankylosing spondylitis patients was reported to be enriched for disease-linked clones. Seemingly characteristic of ankylosing spondylitis blood was a TCR beta motif consisting of about 8 highly homologous variants. Clones linked with disease were CD8+ and fairly uncommon in the peripheral blood.

Quantitative 5'-RACE with molecular barcodes was used to make the TCR beta libraries. TCRdb used MiXCR to reprocess the 5' RACE reads, holding one entry per CDR3 protein. This sample yields a few hundred thousand distinct CDR3 sequences, of which 12% are seen a single time; around 7% belongs to the top ten. At least ten counts were recorded for this clonotype. The antigen is unknown. Trimming left V 7 bases short and J 8 bases short, with 21 bases between. CDR3 length equals 15 residues. The V call is TRBV12-3 or TRBV12-4, the J call TRBJ2-1, with D possibly TRBD1 on 5 matching bases. Sequenced material: blood, either unsorted or a sorted T cell fraction (not recorded which). This TCR was recovered from a male donor with ankylosing spondylitis. DNA of the CDR3: TGTGCCAGCATCGGGCAGGGCAAGGTAGGCGATGAGCAGTTCTTC. The encoded protein is CASIGQGKVGDEQFF.